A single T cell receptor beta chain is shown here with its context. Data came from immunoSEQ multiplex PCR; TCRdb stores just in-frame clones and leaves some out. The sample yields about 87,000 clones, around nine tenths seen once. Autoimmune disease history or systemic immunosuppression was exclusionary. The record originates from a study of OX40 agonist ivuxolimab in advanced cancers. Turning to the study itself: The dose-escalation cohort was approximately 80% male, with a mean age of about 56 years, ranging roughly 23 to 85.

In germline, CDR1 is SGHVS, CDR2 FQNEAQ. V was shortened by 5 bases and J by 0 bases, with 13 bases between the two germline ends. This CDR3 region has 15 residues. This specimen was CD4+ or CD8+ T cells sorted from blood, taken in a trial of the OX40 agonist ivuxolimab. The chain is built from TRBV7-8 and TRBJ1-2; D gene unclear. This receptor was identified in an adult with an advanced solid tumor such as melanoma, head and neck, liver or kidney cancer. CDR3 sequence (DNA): TGTGCCAGCAGCGCTACGCCGGCCGCTAACTATGGCTACACCTTC. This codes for CASSATPAANYGYTF.